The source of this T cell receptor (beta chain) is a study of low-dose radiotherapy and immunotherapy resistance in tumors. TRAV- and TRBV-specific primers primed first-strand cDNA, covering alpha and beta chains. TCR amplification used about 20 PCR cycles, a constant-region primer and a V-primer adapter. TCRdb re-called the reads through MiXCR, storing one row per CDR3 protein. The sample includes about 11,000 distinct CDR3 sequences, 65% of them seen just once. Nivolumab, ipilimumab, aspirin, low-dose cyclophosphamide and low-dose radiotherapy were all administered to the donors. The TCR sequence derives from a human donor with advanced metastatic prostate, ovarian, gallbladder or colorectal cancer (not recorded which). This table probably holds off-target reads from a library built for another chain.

Written as DNA, the CDR3 is TGTGCCACCAGCACAAGAACCACAGGGGCTGGCTACACCTTC. It translates to CATSTRTTGAGYTF. The V call is TRBV15, the J call TRBJ1-2, with 7 bases fitting TRBD1. This CDR3 is 14 amino acids long. From germline, CDR1 is LNHNV and CDR2 YYDKDF (reference sequence). V trimming: 4 bases; J trimming: 7 bases; junction bases outside the gene matches: 9.